This TCR beta chain was sequenced for a study of blood T cell repertoires in COVID-19. Study at large: The study drew acute and convalescent COVID-19 samples from the United States, Italy and Spain. From T cells, B-cell-depleted T cells, or PBMCs came the material, which was cDNA or gDNA.

Authors' processing steps: Amplification from reference gene primers served as the basis for estimated nucleated cell counts. Data came from immunoSEQ multiplex PCR; TCRdb stores just in-frame clones and leaves some out. V, J and clone size reflect that table, while D and trimming were determined from the DNA. The data show roughly 200,000 clones, with roughly 77% seen just once and 5.5% to 7% held by the top ten. Seattle cases were enrolled at active infection and followed longitudinally. Sequencing used peripheral blood. This receptor was taken from a woman in her forties with COVID-19, enrolled during active disease.

The CDR3 nucleotides read TGTGCCAGCAGTCCCCGAGGAGAGCTAGGAACTGAAGCTTTCTTT. Protein product: CASSPRGELGTEAFF. The chain employs TRBV7-3 and TRBJ1-1, with no clear D. CDR1 SGHTA and CDR2 FQGTGA come from the germline V gene. Between the trimmed V and J ends, which lost 6 bases and 5 bases, there was a span of 19 bases. The CDR3 loop spans 15 amino acids.